A selection of T cell receptor beta chains follows, all from one sample in a study of blood T cell repertoires in COVID-19. Libraries were prepared by immunoSEQ multiplex PCR; TCRdb keeps only in-frame clonotypes and omits some of them. The repertoire consists of about 270,000 clones, with 86% occurring once and the leading ten covering about 10%. The specimen sequenced was peripheral blood. The receptors come from a man aged 40-50 years with active or convalescent COVID-19. CDR3s include the opening cysteine and the closing phenylalanine or tryptophan. A D gene is named only where the DNA matches it firmly. Where a row states a size, it is once, few, many or the class of an expanded clone; other rows omit it.

clone_size d_call j_call v_call cdr3_nt cdr3_aa
NA TRBD2 TRBJ2-7 TRBV3-1/TRBV3-2 TGTGCCAGCAGCCAAGGGATTAGCGGGATTTCGCACGAGCAGTACTTC CASSQGISGISHEQYF
NA NA TRBJ1-2 TRBV7-9 TGTGCCAGCAGCTTAATGTCCGGGAAAGATGGCTACACCTTC CASSLMSGKDGYTF
NA TRBD1 TRBJ1-4 TRBV7-2 TGTGCCAGCAGCTTAACAGGGGCAACTAATGAAAAACTGTTTTTT CASSLTGATNEKLFF
NA NA TRBJ1-2 TRBV24-1 TGTGCCACCAGTGATCGCAGCTATGGCTACACCTTC CATSDRSYGYTF
NA TRBD1 TRBJ1-2 TRBV29-1 TGCAGCGTTGGAGTAAACCGGGACAGGGCCTATGGCTACACCTTC CSVGVNRDRAYGYTF
NA NA TRBJ2-7 TRBV4-2 TGTGCCAGCAGCCAAGGGGACACCTCATACGAGCAGTACTTC CASSQGDTSYEQYF
NA NA TRBJ2-5 TRBV9 TGTGCCAGCTCAGGGGAGACCCAGTACTTC CASSGETQYF
NA TRBD2 TRBJ2-1 TRBV3-1/TRBV3-2 TGTGCCAGCAGCCAACTAGCGGGAGATGAGAATGAGCAGTTCTTC CASSQLAGDENEQFF
NA NA TRBJ2-5 TRBV5-6 TGTGCCAGCAGCTCGCAACTAGCTATCCCTAGGGGGGGTAGGGAGACCCAGTACTTC CASSSQLAIPRGGRETQYF
NA NA TRBJ1-1 TRBV2 TGTGCCAGTAGGGGGGAGGGGATGGCTGAAGCTTTCTTT CASRGEGMAEAFF
NA TRBD1 TRBJ1-6 TRBV28 TGTGCCAGCAGTTTATCGGGACAGGCAAGTTCACCCCTCCACTTT CASSLSGQASSPLHF
NA NA TRBJ2-2 TRBV4-1 TGCGCCAGCAGCCAAGCGGCAGGGGCTCCCGGGGAGCTGTTTTTT CASSQAAGAPGELFF
NA NA TRBJ1-2 TRBV14 TGTGCCAGCAGCCTTTACCGTTGGGGGGGCGACTATGGCTACACCTTC CASSLYRWGGDYGYTF
once NA TRBJ2-4 TRBV6-5 TGTGCCAGCAACGAGGTTCTAGCCAAAAACATTCAGTACTTC CASNEVLAKNIQYF
NA TRBD1 TRBJ1-6 TRBV19 TGTGCCAGTCATTCACGGGACAGCTATAATTCACCCCTCCACTTT CASHSRDSYNSPLHF
NA NA TRBJ1-5 TRBV7-9 TGTGCCAGCAGCCACGGACAGAACAATCAGCCCCAGCATTTT CASSHGQNNQPQHF
once TRBD1 TRBJ1-2 TRBV18 TGTGCCAGCTCACCAACCCGGACAGGGGCGAACTATGGCTACACCTTC CASSPTRTGANYGYTF
NA NA TRBJ2-7 TRBV4-1 TGCGCCAGCAGCCAAGGTCCTTCGGGCTACGAGCAGTACTTC CASSQGPSGYEQYF
NA NA TRBJ1-1 TRBV28 TGTGCTAGCAGTTTTCAAGCGACAGCCACTGAAGCTTTCTTT CASSFQATATEAFF
NA NA TRBJ2-5 TRBV5-8 TGTGCCAGCAGAGGGCGGGACCAAGAGACCCAGTACTTC CASRGRDQETQYF
few TRBD1 TRBJ1-2 TRBV19 TGTGCCAGTAGTCCCCGGGACAGGGAAGGCTACACCTTC CASSPRDREGYTF
NA TRBD2 TRBJ2-5 TRBV7-9 TGTGCCAGCAGCACAGGGACAGGAGGGCTAGCGGGGGGCCAAGAGACCCAGTACTTC CASSTGTGGLAGGQETQYF
NA NA TRBJ2-1 TRBV24-1 TGTGCCACCAGTGATGACCCACTAGCCCAGCAGTTCTTC CATSDDPLAQQFF
NA TRBD1 TRBJ1-2 TRBV7-9 TGTGCCAGCAGCGTAATCCGGGACAGGGGCTATGGCTACACCTTC CASSVIRDRGYGYTF
NA TRBD2 TRBJ2-5 TRBV5-1 TGCGCCAGCAGCGATCAACTAGCGGGCGTCGTAGAGACCCAGTACTTC CASSDQLAGVVETQYF
NA NA TRBJ2-7 TRBV6-1 TGTGCCAGCGCTAAGTGGCAAAATAAAGGGAGGGAGCAGTACTTC CASAKWQNKGREQYF
NA TRBD2 TRBJ2-2 TRBV10-1 TGCGCCAGCAGCGGACCCGTGGAGGGAGGGCCGAACACCGGGGAGCTGTTTTTT CASSGPVEGGPNTGELFF
NA NA TRBJ1-5 TRBV2 TGTGCCAGCAGTGAACCCGCGGGACAGCCCCAGCATTTT CASSEPAGQPQHF
NA NA TRBJ1-2 TRBV19 TGTGCCAGTAGTATTGATGGGGCGACGGGCTACACCTTC CASSIDGATGYTF
NA NA TRBJ1-2 TRBV30 TGTGCCTGGAGTGAAGCTTATGGCTACACCTTC CAWSEAYGYTF
NA NA TRBJ1-5 TRBV28 TGTGCCAGCAGTTTCGGAGCGCTTAGCAATCAGCCCCAGCATTTT CASSFGALSNQPQHF
NA NA TRBJ2-1 TRBV24-1 TGTGCCACCAGTGGCTGGCAGAACAATGAGCAGTTCTTC CATSGWQNNEQFF
NA TRBD1 TRBJ2-7 TRBV6-5 TGTGCCAGCGACAGAGGACAGGGGGCCTACGAGCAGTACTTC CASDRGQGAYEQYF
NA NA TRBJ1-1 TRBV3-1/TRBV3-2 TGTGCCAGCAGCCAAGGGGCGGGCACTGAAGCTTTCTTT CASSQGAGTEAFF
NA NA TRBJ1-6 TRBV5-1 TGCGCCAGCAGAAAGGAGGTTACTTCACCCCTCCACTTT CASRKEVTSPLHF
NA NA TRBJ1-2 TRBV6-5 TGTGCCAGCCGACGGGGGGCGTCCTATGGCTACACCTTC CASRRGASYGYTF
few TRBD1 TRBJ1-5 TRBV2 TGTGCCAGCAGGTTACAGGGGGAAGTAAATCAGCCCCAGCATTTT CASRLQGEVNQPQHF
NA NA TRBJ1-2 TRBV15 TGTGCCACCAGCAGAGATGCGGAGGGGAACAATGGCTACACCTTC CATSRDAEGNNGYTF
NA NA TRBJ1-1 TRBV7-9 TGTGCCGTAGAACGGGGGAACACTGAAGCTTTCTTT CAVERGNTEAFF
NA NA TRBJ1-1 TRBV5-1 TGCGCCAGCCACCCCCCACAGGGAATGAACACTGAAGCTTTCTTT CASHPPQGMNTEAFF
NA NA TRBJ2-3 TRBV7-9 TGTGCCTTAGGGCCAGCGGGTCTACCAGATACGCAGTATTTT CALGPAGLPDTQYF
NA NA TRBJ2-1 TRBV5-1 TGCGCCAGCAGCTTGGGGGGACTGGACAATGAGCAGTTCTTC CASSLGGLDNEQFF
NA TRBD1 TRBJ2-2 TRBV4-2 TGTGCCAGCAGCCCCTCAGGGGGAAATACCGGGGAGCTGTTTTTT CASSPSGGNTGELFF
NA TRBD2 TRBJ2-3 TRBV3-1/TRBV3-2 TGTGCCAGCAGCCTTAGCGGGGGGGGAACAGATACGCAGTATTTT CASSLSGGGTDTQYF
NA TRBD1 TRBJ1-5 TRBV24-1 TGTGCCACCAGTGATCCGGGACAGGGCGAGGGTCAGCCCCAGCATTTT CATSDPGQGEGQPQHF
NA NA TRBJ1-5 TRBV4-1 TGCGCCAGCAGCCAGGCCCAGACAGCCGGTACGCATCAGCCCCAGCATTTT CASSQAQTAGTHQPQHF
NA NA TRBJ2-5 TRBV5-1 TGCGCCAGCAGCTCCGCTGAGTCTGGGACCCAGTACTTC CASSSAESGTQYF
NA TRBD1 TRBJ1-5 TRBV19 TGTGCCAGCAACGAAGACAGGGATCAGCCCCAGCATTTT CASNEDRDQPQHF